This T cell receptor beta chain was profiled in a study of PD-L1 blockade in urothelial cancer. Libraries were prepared by immunoSEQ multiplex PCR; TCRdb keeps only in-frame clonotypes and omits some of them. The table records 55,000 to 85,000 clones, roughly 91% of them present only once. Between the trimmed V and J ends, which lost 0 bases and 9 bases, there was a span of 12 bases. Per the germline V gene, CDR1 is SGHRS and CDR2 is YFSETQ. The CDR3 covers 13 residues. The chain uses TRBV5-1 and TRBJ1-1; maybe TRBD1 (6 bases). This receptor was taken from a man aged 55 to 70 with urothelial cancer. The source was PBMCs, collected around atezolizumab (anti-PD-L1) treatment. CDR3 nucleotides: TGCGCCAGCAGCTTGGACTGGCAGGGGAAAGCTTTCTTT. It codes for CASSLDWQGKAFF.